One and the same sample provided the 31 T cell receptor beta chains below, sequenced in a study of T cell responses to AZD1222 COVID-19 vaccine. Generated by immunoSEQ multiplex PCR, the TCRdb table keeps only in-frame clones and is missing some. The table has roughly 120,000 clones, around 92% seen once. Specimen: peripheral blood, collected on day 0 of AZD1222 vaccination. The receptors derive from an adult in good health.

This chain uses TRBV5-1 with TRBJ2-3; TRBD1 matches 7 bases. The CDR3 runs to 16 residues. The germline V gene encodes CDR1 SGHRS and CDR2 YFSETQ. V was clipped by 4 bases and J by 0 bases; unmatched bases: 8. The CDR3 DNA reads TGCGCCAGCAGCCCGGGGACAGACCATAGCACAGATACGCAGTATTTT. It specifies CASSPGTDHSTDTQYF. Based on the CDR3 plus reference TRBV5-1 and TRBJ2-3, the full variable domain is KAGVTQTPRYLIKTRGQQVTLSCSPISGHRSVSWYQQTPGQGLQFLFEYFSETQRNKGNFPGRFSGRQFSNSRSEMNVSTLELGDSALYLCASSPGTDHSTDTQYFGPGTRLTVL.

The chain links TRBV6-6 to TRBJ1-3; perhaps TRBD1 as D (6 bases). There are 14 residues in the CDR3. Germline assignment: CDR1 MNHNY and CDR2 SVGAGI (reference sequence). V lost 5 bases and J 3 bases, leaving 11 bases between the germline ends. The DNA of the CDR3 is TGTGCCAGCAGTACAGGGTCTGTTGGAAACACCATATATTTT. Translating it yields CASSTGSVGNTIYF.

In its sample, this clone was seen once. The chain has TRBV7-9 and TRBJ1-1; D is undetermined. This CDR3 has 15 amino acids. The ends were cut back, 0 bases at V and 5 bases at J, with 13 bases in the middle. From germline, CDR1 is SEHNR and CDR2 FQNEAQ (reference sequence). CDR3 bases: TGTGCCAGCAGCTTAGCGCGGACCGGTGAAACTGAAGCTTTCTTT. Translation: CASSLARTGETEAFF.

This chain connects TRBV7-2 to TRBJ1-5, with D unclear. The CDR3 length is 15 residues. The germline V gene encodes CDR1 SGHTA and CDR2 FQGNSA. V was pared by 1 base and J by 7 bases, with 14 bases between. CDR3 loop: CASSLGGGVKQPQHF. The CDR3 bases are TGTGCCAGCAGCTTAGGCGGCGGGGTGAAGCAGCCCCAGCATTTT.

V and J are TRBV25-1 and TRBJ2-2; D call uncertain. Germline V gene sequence: CDR1 MGHDK, CDR2 SYGVNS. CDR3 length: 13 amino acids. The V end was cut by 1 base, the J end by 5 bases, with 5 bases between. CDR3 loop: CASSELGTGELFF. DNA of the CDR3: TGTGCCAGCAGTGAATTGGGTACCGGGGAGCTGTTTTTT.

The rearrangement joins TRBV15 to TRBJ1-2; D remains unclear. The V end lost 5 bases, the J end lost 4 bases, and 17 bases lay between the germline ends. This CDR3 comprises 15 residues. From germline, CDR1 is LNHNV and CDR2 YYDKDF (reference sequence). CDR3 bases: TGTGCCACCAGCTGGAAGCCGAGCTTAGCCTATGGCTACACCTTC. Translating it yields CATSWKPSLAYGYTF.

There are a few counts of this clone. The rearrangement joins TRBV18 to TRBJ2-5; D is possibly TRBD1 or TRBD2 (5 bases each). V lost 5 bases to trimming and J lost 4 bases, with 17 bases between them. The V gene's germline CDR1 is KGHSH and CDR2 LQKENI. The CDR3 covers 15 residues. The CDR3 DNA is TGTGCCAGCTCAGAGCCCGGGACCCCGGGAGAGACCCAGTACTTC. It encodes CASSEPGTPGETQYF.

For the CDR3, the DNA is TGTGCCAGCAGCTTAGTGGGGACAGGGGAGCAGAATGAGCAGTTCTTC. Protein sequence: CASSLVGTGEQNEQFF. The chain joins TRBV7-9 to TRBJ2-1; 10 nucleotides agree with TRBD1. V was pared by 1 base and J by 7 bases, with 7 bases of the junction left unmatched. This CDR3 region has 16 residues. Germline-derived CDR1 and CDR2 are SEHNR and FQNEAQ (reference sequence).

The V gene is TRBV19, the J gene TRBJ2-7, with 9 bases aligning to TRBD2. There are 15 residues in the CDR3. V trimming: 4 bases; J trimming: 2 bases; junction bases outside the gene matches: 6. CDR1 and CDR2 (germline): LNHDA, SQIVND (reference sequence). The CDR3: CASSRASGNPYEQYF. The CDR3, as DNA: TGTGCCAGTAGTAGGGCTAGCGGGAACCCCTACGAGCAGTACTTC.

The chain is built from TRBV5-4 and TRBJ2-7; 8 nucleotides match TRBD2. This CDR3 contains 14 residues. With V trimmed by 1 base and J by 2 bases, 2 bases remained unmatched. CDR1 SGHNT and CDR2 YYREEE come from the germline V gene (reference sequence). CDR3 coding DNA: TGTGCCAGCAGCTTGCCGGGAGGGCCCTACGAGCAGTACTTC. Residues: CASSLPGGPYEQYF.

The J gene is TRBJ2-2, the V gene TRBV30; possibly TRBD1 or TRBD2 for D (6 bases each). The CDR3 sequence is 12 residues long. Per germline, CDR1 GTSNPN and CDR2 SVGIG (reference sequence). Between the trimmed V and J ends, which lost 5 bases and 5 bases, there was a span of 9 bases. The CDR3 here is CAWGGGTGELFF. CDR3 bases: TGTGCCTGGGGAGGGGGTACCGGGGAGCTGTTTTTT.

The chain uses TRBV2 and TRBJ1-1; 8 positions agree with TRBD1. This CDR3 spans 15 amino acids. After removal of 3 bases from V and 3 bases from J, the junction contained 6 bases not matched to a gene. Germline CDR1 is SNHLY and CDR2 is FYNNEI. Written as DNA, the CDR3 is TGTGCCAGCAGTGACCCGACAGGGGAGGACACTGAAGCTTTCTTT. Protein sequence: CASSDPTGEDTEAFF. Complete variable domain (other parts from reference TRBV2 and TRBJ1-1): EPEVTQTPSHQVTQMGQEVILRCVPISNHLYFYWYRQILGQKVEFLVSFYNNEISEKSEIFDDQFSVERPDGSNFTLKIRSTKLEDSAMYFCASSDPTGEDTEAFFGQGTRLTVV.

This sequence joins TRBV7-9 and TRBJ2-3, with unresolved D. The germline V gene encodes CDR1 SEHNR and CDR2 FQNEAQ (reference sequence). V lost 4 bases, J lost 1 base, and 9 bases lay in between. CDR3 length: 14 residues. As DNA, the CDR3 is TGTGCCAGCAGCTCCGACCCGGGCACAGATACGCAGTATTTT. Translating it yields CASSSDPGTDTQYF.

The chain uses TRBV24-1 and TRBJ1-2, with a weak D call TRBD1 (5 bases). The germline CDR1 and CDR2 sequences are KGHDR and SFDVKD. V was trimmed by 3 bases and J by 4 bases, leaving 11 bases between them. This CDR3 has 14 residues. CDR3 in DNA: TGTGCCACCAGTGATCCCAGAGGGGTCTATGGCTACACCTTC. Residues: CATSDPRGVYGYTF.

The gene calls are TRBV15 and TRBJ1-1; maybe TRBD1 (5 bases). This CDR3 contains 14 residues. V gave up 0 bases and J gave up 4 bases, with 9 bases separating them. Germline V gene lookup returns CDR1 LNHNV and CDR2 YYDKDF (reference sequence). Here the CDR3 reads CATSRDLGGTEAFF. CDR3 nucleotides: TGTGCCACCAGCAGAGATCTGGGGGGCACTGAAGCTTTCTTT. Filled out from reference TRBV15 and TRBJ1-1, the complete variable domain reads DAMVIQNPRYQVTQFGKPVTLSCSQTLNHNVMYWYQQKSSQAPKLLFHYYDKDFNNEADTPDNFQSRRPNTSFCFLDIRSPGLGDTAMYLCATSRDLGGTEAFFGQGTRLTVV.

This chain links TRBV9 with TRBJ2-1; 8 bases map to TRBD2. This CDR3 has 17 amino acids. Germline V CDR1 and CDR2: SGDLS, YYNGEE. J lost 5 bases, V lost 4 bases, and 14 bases had no gene match. This chain's CDR3 is CASSTTGRGLDDNEQFF. For the CDR3, the DNA is TGTGCCAGCAGCACGACGGGCAGGGGACTAGACGACAATGAGCAGTTCTTC.

The gene calls are TRBV19 and TRBJ1-6, with 7 bases identical to TRBD1. There are 13 residues in the CDR3. Trimming at V came to 4 bases and at J to 7 bases, leaving 1 base not matched to a gene. Germline loops: CDR1 LNHDA, CDR2 SQIVND (reference sequence). CDR3 DNA: TGTGCCAGTAGTACGACAGGGAATTCACCCCTCCACTTT. This sequence encodes CASSTTGNSPLHF.

The V call is TRBV13, the J call TRBJ2-1; 7 nucleotides match TRBD1. CDR3 length: 14 amino acids. Trimming took 5 bases from V and 6 from J; bases not matched to a gene: 7. Germline CDR1 is PRHDT and CDR2 is FYEKMQ (reference sequence). CDR3 DNA sequence: TGTGCCAGCAGCCCTCCTGACAGGGTCAATGAGCAGTTCTTC. As protein: CASSPPDRVNEQFF. The variable domain in full, completed from reference TRBV13 and TRBJ2-1, reads AAGVIQSPRHLIKEKRETATLKCYPIPRHDTVYWYQQGPGQDPQFLISFYEKMQSDKGSIPDRFSAQQFSDYHSELNMSSLELGDSALYFCASSPPDRVNEQFFGPGTRLTVL.

The rearrangement links TRBV5-1 to TRBJ1-1; D gene uncertain. The ends were cut back, 4 bases at V and 1 base at J, with 11 bases in the middle. This CDR3 region has 14 residues. Germline CDR1 and CDR2: SGHRS and YFSETQ. The CDR3: CASSLEAGNTEAFF. The CDR3 bases are TGCGCCAGCAGCCTGGAGGCCGGGAACACTGAAGCTTTCTTT. The full variable domain, completed using reference TRBV5-1 and TRBJ1-1, is KAGVTQTPRYLIKTRGQQVTLSCSPISGHRSVSWYQQTPGQGLQFLFEYFSETQRNKGNFPGRFSGRQFSNSRSEMNVSTLELGDSALYLCASSLEAGNTEAFFGQGTRLTVV.

V and J are TRBV19 and TRBJ2-7; 8 bases line up with TRBD1. The V segment lost 7 bases and the J segment 5 bases; nucleotides outside the gene matches: 13. CDR3 length: 15 residues. Germline CDR1 is LNHDA and CDR2 is SQIVND (reference sequence). The CDR3 DNA sequence: TGTGCCAGTACCTCTTTCGACAGGGGCCGGGACGAGCAGTACTTC. It encodes CASTSFDRGRDEQYF.

V gene TRBV4-1 combines with J gene TRBJ1-1; perhaps TRBD1 as D (6 bases). Germline CDR1 is MGHRA and CDR2 is YSYEKL. This CDR3 has 15 residues. V was clipped by 2 bases and J by 5 bases, with 15 bases between them. The CDR3 DNA follows: TGCGCCAGCAGCCAACCGACCACAGGGAGAACTGAAGCTTTCTTT. Translating gives CASSQPTTGRTEAFF.

The rearrangement uses TRBV2 and TRBJ2-7, with 9 nucleotides matching TRBD1. The germline V gene encodes CDR1 SNHLY and CDR2 FYNNEI. This CDR3 contains 13 residues. V was clipped by 6 bases and J by 7 bases; unmatched bases: 7. For the CDR3, the DNA is TGTGCCAGCAGGGACAGGGGTTCGGGGGAGCAGTACTTC. It encodes CASRDRGSGEQYF.

There are a few counts of this clone. The chain recombines TRBV4-1 with TRBJ1-5; D unresolved. V gave up 0 bases and J gave up 2 bases, with 17 bases separating them. This CDR3 has 18 amino acids. Looked up from germline, CDR1 is MGHRA and CDR2 is YSYEKL. Written as DNA, the CDR3 is TGCGCCAGCAGCCAAGATCAAGCCAGGCCACGGGGCAATCAGCCCCAGCATTTT. As protein: CASSQDQARPRGNQPQHF.

The V and J genes are TRBV18 and TRBJ2-2; weak D call: TRBD1 (5 bases). Germline V gene sequence: CDR1 KGHSH, CDR2 LQKENI. V dropped 3 bases and J dropped 4 bases, with 12 bases sitting between them. The CDR3 length is 15 residues. The CDR3 region has the DNA TGTGCCAGCTCACCCCTAACAGACAGCACCGGGGAGCTGTTTTTT. It translates to CASSPLTDSTGELFF.

The V and J genes are TRBV24-1 and TRBJ2-7; 11 bases fit TRBD1. Per the germline V gene, CDR1 is KGHDR and CDR2 is SFDVKD. After removal of 3 bases from V and 6 bases from J, the junction contained 0 bases not matched to a gene. The CDR3 runs 13 residues. CDR3 loop: CATSDGQGAEQYF. The CDR3 nucleotides are TGTGCCACCAGTGATGGACAGGGGGCCGAGCAGTACTTC.

This clone was detected only once. This chain links TRBV6-5 with TRBJ2-7; D gene unclear. Trimming cost V 4 bases and J 2 bases, with 15 bases left between them. The CDR3 length is 15 residues. In germline, CDR1 is MNHEY, CDR2 SVGAGI. DNA of the CDR3: TGTGCCAGCAGTTCCGGTCGCCGCGAGGCCTACGAGCAGTACTTC. Translation gives CASSSGRREAYEQYF.

This clone was seen once. The chain links TRBV19 to TRBJ2-3; D is ambiguous. In germline, CDR1 is LNHDA, CDR2 SQIVND (reference sequence). V was clipped by 7 bases and J by 7 bases, with 24 bases between them. The CDR3 length is 16 residues. In DNA form, the CDR3 reads TGTGCCAGTATTAGGCCACACTCATTCGATAGCAATACGCAGTATTTT. This codes for CASIRPHSFDSNTQYF. Using reference TRBV19 and TRBJ2-3 for the parts outside the CDR3, the full variable domain is DGGITQSPKYLFRKEGQNVTLSCEQNLNHDAMYWYRQDPGQGLRLIYYSQIVNDFQKGDIAEGYSVSREKKESFPLTVTSAQKNPTAFYLCASIRPHSFDSNTQYFGPGTRLTVL.

V is TRBV7-2 and J is TRBJ2-3; no clear D. The V gene's germline CDR1 is SGHTA and CDR2 FQGNSA. V lost 1 base and J 2 bases, leaving 4 bases between the germline ends. CDR3 length equals 13 residues. CDR3 loop: CASSLGYTDTQYF. The CDR3 region has the DNA TGTGCCAGCAGCTTAGGTTACACAGATACGCAGTATTTT.

The V and J genes are TRBV2 and TRBJ1-6, with TRBD1 matching over 7 bases. This CDR3 region has 16 residues. From germline, CDR1 is SNHLY and CDR2 FYNNEI. Germline trimming cut 7 bases from V and 9 bases from J; bases unmatched to any gene: 15. DNA of the CDR3: TGTGCCAGCATTAGGGACAGTGAAGACGGAATTTCACCCCTCCACTTT. This translates into CASIRDSEDGISPLHF.

This chain links TRBV13 with TRBJ2-7; TRBD1 agrees at 8 bases. The V gene end was trimmed by 5 bases and the J gene end by 4 bases; junction bases not matched to a gene: 4. The CDR3 runs 13 residues. Germline V lookup: CDR1 PRHDT, CDR2 FYEKMQ (reference sequence). CDR3 protein: CASSLQGAYEQYF. The DNA for the CDR3 is TGTGCCAGCAGCCTGCAGGGGGCGTACGAGCAGTACTTC.

This clone was recorded once. J is TRBJ2-7 and V is TRBV5-5, with D unresolved. Germline lookup yields CDR1 SGHKS and CDR2 YYEKEE (reference sequence). This CDR3 contains 12 residues. The germline V and J ends were trimmed by 0 bases and 2 bases, with 3 bases remaining between them. In DNA form, the CDR3 reads TGTGCCAGCAGCTTGGAACCCTACGAGCAGTACTTC. Amino acid sequence: CASSLEPYEQYF.